The present T cell receptor (beta chain) was sequenced within a study of blood T cell repertoires in COVID-19. The germline V gene encodes CDR1 MDHEN and CDR2 SYDVKM. There are 14 residues in the CDR3. V lost 5 bases and J lost 8; bases outside the gene matches: 9. Original handling: Amplification with reference gene primers provided the estimates of nucleated cell counts. Libraries were prepared by immunoSEQ multiplex PCR; TCRdb keeps only in-frame clonotypes and omits some of them. V and J calls and clone size follow that table, whereas D and trimming were derived from the DNA. Among around 250,000 clones listed, about nine tenths were seen once.

Sequenced sample: PBMCs or T cells enriched from blood (not recorded which). The chain links TRBV28 to TRBJ1-2; TRBD1 matches at 9 bases. The source of this sequence is a woman aged 30 to 39 with acute COVID-19. The CDR3 DNA sequence: TGTGCCAGCAGTCGGACAGGGGAGTTCGGCGGCTACACCTTC. It codes for CASSRTGEFGGYTF.